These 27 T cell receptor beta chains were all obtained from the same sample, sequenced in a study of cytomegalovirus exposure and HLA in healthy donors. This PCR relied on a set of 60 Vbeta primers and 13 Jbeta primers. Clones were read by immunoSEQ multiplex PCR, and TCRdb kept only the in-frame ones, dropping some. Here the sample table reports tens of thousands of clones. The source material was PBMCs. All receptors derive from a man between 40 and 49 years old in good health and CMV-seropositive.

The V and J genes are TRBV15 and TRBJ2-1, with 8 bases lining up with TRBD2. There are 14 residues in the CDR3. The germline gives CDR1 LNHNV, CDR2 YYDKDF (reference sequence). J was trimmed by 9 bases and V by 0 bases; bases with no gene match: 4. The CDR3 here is CATSREGGGFEQFF. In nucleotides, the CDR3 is TGTGCCACCAGCAGAGAAGGCGGGGGGTTTGAGCAGTTCTTC.

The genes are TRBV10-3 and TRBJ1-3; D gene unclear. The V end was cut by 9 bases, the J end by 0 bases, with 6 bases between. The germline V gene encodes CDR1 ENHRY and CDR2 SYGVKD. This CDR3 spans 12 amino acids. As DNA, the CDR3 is TGTGCCATTGAGGGCTCTGGAAACACCATATATTTT. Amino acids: CAIEGSGNTIYF.

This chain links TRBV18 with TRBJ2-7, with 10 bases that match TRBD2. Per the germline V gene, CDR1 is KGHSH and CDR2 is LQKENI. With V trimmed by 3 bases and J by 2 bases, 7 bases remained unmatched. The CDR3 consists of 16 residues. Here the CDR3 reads CASSPLAGVRTYEQYF. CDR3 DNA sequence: TGTGCCAGCTCACCCCTAGCGGGAGTGAGGACCTACGAGCAGTACTTC. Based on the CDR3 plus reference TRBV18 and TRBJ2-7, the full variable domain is NAGVMQNPRHLVRRRGQEARLRCSPMKGHSHVYWYRQLPEEGLKFMVYLQKENIIDESGMPKERFSAEFPKEGPSILRIQQVVRGDSAAYFCASSPLAGVRTYEQYFGPGTRLTVT.

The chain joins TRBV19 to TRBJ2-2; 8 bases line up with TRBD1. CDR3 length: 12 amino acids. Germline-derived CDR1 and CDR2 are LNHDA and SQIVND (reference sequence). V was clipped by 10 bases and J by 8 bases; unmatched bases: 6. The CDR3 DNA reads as TGTGCCATCGCAGGGGGCTGGGGGGAGCTGTTTTTT. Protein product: CAIAGGWGELFF. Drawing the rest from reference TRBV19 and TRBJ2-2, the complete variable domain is DGGITQSPKYLFRKEGQNVTLSCEQNLNHDAMYWYRQDPGQGLRLIYYSQIVNDFQKGDIAEGYSVSREKKESFPLTVTSAQKNPTAFYLCAIAGGWGELFFGEGSRLTVL.

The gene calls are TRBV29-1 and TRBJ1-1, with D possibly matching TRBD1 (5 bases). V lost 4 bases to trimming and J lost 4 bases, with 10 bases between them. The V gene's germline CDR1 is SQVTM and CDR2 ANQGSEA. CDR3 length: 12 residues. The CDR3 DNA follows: TGCAGCGTTGTAGGGGTGGCCACTGAAGCTTTCTTT. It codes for CSVVGVATEAFF.

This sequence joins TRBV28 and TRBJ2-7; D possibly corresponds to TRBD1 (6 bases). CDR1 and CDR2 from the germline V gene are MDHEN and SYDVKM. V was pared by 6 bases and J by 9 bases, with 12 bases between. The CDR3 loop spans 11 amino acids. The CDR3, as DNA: TGTGCCAGCAGCGCACAGGGTGGGCAGTACTTC. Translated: CASSAQGGQYF. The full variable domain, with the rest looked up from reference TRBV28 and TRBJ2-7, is DVKVTQSSRYLVKRTGEKVFLECVQDMDHENMFWYRQDPGLGLRLIYFSYDVKMKEKGDIPEGYSVSREKKERFSLILESASTNQTSMYLCASSAQGGQYFGPGTRLTVT.

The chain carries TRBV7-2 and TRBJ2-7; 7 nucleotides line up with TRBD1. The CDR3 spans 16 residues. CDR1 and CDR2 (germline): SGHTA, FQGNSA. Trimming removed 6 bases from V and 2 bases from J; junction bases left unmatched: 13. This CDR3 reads CASRDQPRQGPYEQYF. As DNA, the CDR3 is TGTGCCAGCAGGGACCAACCGAGACAGGGACCCTACGAGCAGTACTTC.

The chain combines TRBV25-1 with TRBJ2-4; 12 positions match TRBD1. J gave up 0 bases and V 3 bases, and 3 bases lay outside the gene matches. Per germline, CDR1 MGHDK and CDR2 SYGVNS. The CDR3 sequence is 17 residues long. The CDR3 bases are TGTGCCAGCAGTGAGTGGGACAGGGGGCTAGCCAAAAACATTCAGTACTTC. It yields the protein CASSEWDRGLAKNIQYF.

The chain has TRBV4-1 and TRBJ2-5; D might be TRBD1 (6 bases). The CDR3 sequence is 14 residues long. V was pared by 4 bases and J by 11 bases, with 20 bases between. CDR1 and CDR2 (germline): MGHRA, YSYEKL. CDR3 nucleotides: TGCGCCAGCAGCCCTGGGACACCGGCCTACGGGCAGTACTTC. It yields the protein CASSPGTPAYGQYF.

CDR3 nucleotides: TGTGCCATCATACCCAGGGGCTCCTACGAGCAGTACTTC. Encoded protein: CAIIPRGSYEQYF. J is TRBJ2-7 and V is TRBV21-1; the table's D call, TRBD1, was not checked against the DNA. TRBV21-1 is listed as a pseudogene. CDR3 length equals 13 residues.

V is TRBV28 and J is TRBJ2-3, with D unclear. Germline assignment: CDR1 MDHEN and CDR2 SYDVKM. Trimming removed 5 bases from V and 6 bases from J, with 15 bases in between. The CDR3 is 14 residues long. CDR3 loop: CASSPDQAPDTQYF. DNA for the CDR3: TGTGCCAGCAGTCCCGATCAAGCCCCGGATACGCAGTATTTT.

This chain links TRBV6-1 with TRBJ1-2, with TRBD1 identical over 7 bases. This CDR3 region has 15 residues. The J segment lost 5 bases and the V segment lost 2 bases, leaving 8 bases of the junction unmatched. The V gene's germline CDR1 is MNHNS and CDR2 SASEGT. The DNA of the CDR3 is TGTGCCAGCAGTGAACAAGCAGGGGGTATTTATGGCTACACCTTC. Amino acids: CASSEQAGGIYGYTF.

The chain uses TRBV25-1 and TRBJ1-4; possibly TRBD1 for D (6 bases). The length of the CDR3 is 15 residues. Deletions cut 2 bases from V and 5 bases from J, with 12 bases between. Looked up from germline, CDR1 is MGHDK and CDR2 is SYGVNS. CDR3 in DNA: TGTGCCAGCAGTGAAAATGGTAGGGGGAATGAAAAACTGTTTTTT. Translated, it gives CASSENGRGNEKLFF.

CDR3 in DNA: TGTGCCAGCAGTTGGGGACAGGGAAATCAGCCCCAGCATTTT. The encoded protein is CASSWGQGNQPQHF. The chain couples TRBV25-1 to TRBJ1-5; 9 bases align to TRBD1. Germline lookup yields CDR1 MGHDK and CDR2 SYGVNS. There are 14 residues in the CDR3. Trimming at V came to 5 bases and at J to 4 bases, leaving 3 bases not matched to a gene. Using reference TRBV25-1 and TRBJ1-5 for the parts outside the CDR3, the full variable domain is EADIYQTPRYLVIGTGKKITLECSQTMGHDKMYWYQQDPGMELHLIHYSYGVNSTEKGDLSSESTVSRIRTEHFPLTLESARPSHTSQYLCASSWGQGNQPQHFGDGTRLSIL.

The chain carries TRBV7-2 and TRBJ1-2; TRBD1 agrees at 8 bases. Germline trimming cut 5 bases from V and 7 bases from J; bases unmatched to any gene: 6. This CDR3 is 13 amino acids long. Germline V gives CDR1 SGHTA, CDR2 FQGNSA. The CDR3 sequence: CASSQGAWFGYTF. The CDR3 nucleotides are TGTGCCAGCAGCCAGGGGGCCTGGTTTGGCTACACCTTC. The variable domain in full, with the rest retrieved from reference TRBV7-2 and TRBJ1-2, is GAGVSQSPSNKVTEKGKDVELRCDPISGHTALYWYRQSLGQGLEFLIYFQGNSAPDKSGLPSDRFSAERTGGSVSTLTIQRTQQEDSAVYLCASSQGAWFGYTFGSGTRLTVV.

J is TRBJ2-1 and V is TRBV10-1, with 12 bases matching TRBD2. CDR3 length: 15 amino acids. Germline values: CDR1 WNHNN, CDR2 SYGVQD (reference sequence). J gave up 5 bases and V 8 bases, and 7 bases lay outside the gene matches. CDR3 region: CASQALAGGNNEQFF. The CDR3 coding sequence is TGCGCCAGCCAAGCCCTAGCGGGAGGGAACAATGAGCAGTTCTTC.

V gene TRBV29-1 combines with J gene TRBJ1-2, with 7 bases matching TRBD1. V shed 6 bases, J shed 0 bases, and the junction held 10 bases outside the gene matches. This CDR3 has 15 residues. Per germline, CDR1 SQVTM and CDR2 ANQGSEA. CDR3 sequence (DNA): TGCAGCGTGGGACCAGGGGGAAGGTCTAACTATGGCTACACCTTC. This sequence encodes CSVGPGGRSNYGYTF.

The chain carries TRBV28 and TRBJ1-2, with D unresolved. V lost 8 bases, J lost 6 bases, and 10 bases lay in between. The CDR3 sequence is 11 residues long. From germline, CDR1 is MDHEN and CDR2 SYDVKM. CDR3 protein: CASEHLNGYTF. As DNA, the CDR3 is TGTGCCAGCGAGCACTTAAATGGCTACACCTTC.

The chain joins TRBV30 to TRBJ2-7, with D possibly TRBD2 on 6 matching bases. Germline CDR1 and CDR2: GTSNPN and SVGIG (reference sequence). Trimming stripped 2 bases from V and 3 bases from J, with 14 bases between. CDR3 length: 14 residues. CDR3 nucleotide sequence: TGTGCCTGGAGTCTCCGGAGGGTTAGCTACGAGCAGTACTTC. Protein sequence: CAWSLRRVSYEQYF.

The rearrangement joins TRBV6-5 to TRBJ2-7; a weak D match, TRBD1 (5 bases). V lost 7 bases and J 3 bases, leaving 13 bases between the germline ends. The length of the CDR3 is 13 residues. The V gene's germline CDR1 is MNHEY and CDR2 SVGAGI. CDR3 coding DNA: TGTGCCAGCACCTCGAGTACAGGCTACGAGCAGTACTTC. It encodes CASTSSTGYEQYF.

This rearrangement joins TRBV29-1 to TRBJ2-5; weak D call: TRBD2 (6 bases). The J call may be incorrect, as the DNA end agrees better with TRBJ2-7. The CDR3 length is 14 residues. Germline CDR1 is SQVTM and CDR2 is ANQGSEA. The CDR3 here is CSVDRREPTYEQYF. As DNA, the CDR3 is TGCAGCGTTGATAGGAGGGAGCCGACCTACGAGCAGTACTTC.

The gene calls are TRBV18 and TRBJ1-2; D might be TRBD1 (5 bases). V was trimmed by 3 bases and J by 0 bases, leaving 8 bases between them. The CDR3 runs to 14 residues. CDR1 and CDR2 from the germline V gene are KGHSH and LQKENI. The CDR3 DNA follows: TGTGCCAGCTCACCTGAGACAGCTAACTATGGCTACACCTTC. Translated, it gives CASSPETANYGYTF.

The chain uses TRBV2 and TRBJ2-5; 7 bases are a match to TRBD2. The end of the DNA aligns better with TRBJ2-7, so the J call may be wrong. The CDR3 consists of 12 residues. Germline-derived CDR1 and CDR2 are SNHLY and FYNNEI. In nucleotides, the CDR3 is TGTGCCAGCAGTGTGGGGACTAACGAGCAGTACTTC. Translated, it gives CASSVGTNEQYF.

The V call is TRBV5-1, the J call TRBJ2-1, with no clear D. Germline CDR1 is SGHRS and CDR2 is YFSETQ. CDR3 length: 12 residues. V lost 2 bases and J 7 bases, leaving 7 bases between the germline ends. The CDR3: CASSFTENEQFF. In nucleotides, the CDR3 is TGCGCCAGCAGCTTTACAGAGAATGAGCAGTTCTTC.

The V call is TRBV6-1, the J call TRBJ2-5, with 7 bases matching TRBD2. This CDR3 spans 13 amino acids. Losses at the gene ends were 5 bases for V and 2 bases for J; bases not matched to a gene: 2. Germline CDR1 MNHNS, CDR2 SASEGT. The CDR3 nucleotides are TGTGCCAGCAGTCCGGGACTACAAGAGACCCAGTACTTC. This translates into CASSPGLQETQYF.

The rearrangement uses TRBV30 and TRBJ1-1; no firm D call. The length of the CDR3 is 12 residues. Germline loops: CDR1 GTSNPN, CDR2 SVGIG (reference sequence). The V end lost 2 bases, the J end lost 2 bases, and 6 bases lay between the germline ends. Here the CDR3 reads CAWSPSNTEAFF. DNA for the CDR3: TGTGCCTGGAGTCCGAGTAACACTGAAGCTTTCTTT.

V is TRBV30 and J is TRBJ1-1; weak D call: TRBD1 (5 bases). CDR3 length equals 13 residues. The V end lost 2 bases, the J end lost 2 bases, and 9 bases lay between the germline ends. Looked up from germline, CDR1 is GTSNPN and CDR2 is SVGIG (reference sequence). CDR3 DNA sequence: TGTGCCTGGAGTCGGCAGGGTAACACTGAAGCTTTCTTT. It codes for CAWSRQGNTEAFF.